Listed below are T cell receptor beta chains from one sample, sequenced in a study of cytomegalovirus exposure and HLA in healthy donors. The table came from immunoSEQ multiplex PCR; TCRdb's copy has only in-frame clones and leaves some out. This sample has about 110,000 clones, with about three quarters found just once. The sequenced sample consisted of PBMCs. These receptors all come from a woman aged 55-70 years in good health and CMV-seropositive. The CDR3 runs from the conserved cysteine through the conserved F or W.

v_gene: TRBV6-5
j_gene: TRBJ2-5
CDR3aa: CASSYSFRETQYF

v_gene: TRBV18
j_gene: TRBJ2-2
CDR3aa: CASSLTGELFF

v_gene: TRBV5-1
j_gene: TRBJ2-7
CDR3aa: CASSSTQTTNPYEQYF

v_gene: TRBV4-1
j_gene: TRBJ1-1
CDR3aa: CASSQERDTEAFF

v_gene: TRBV11-1
j_gene: TRBJ2-7
CDR3aa: CASSSGLGVNYEQYF

v_gene: TRBV7-9
j_gene: TRBJ2-3
CDR3aa: CASSLVVADTDTQYF

v_gene: TRBV27
j_gene: TRBJ2-7
CDR3aa: CASSPGTGRKYF

v_gene: TRBV19
j_gene: TRBJ1-2
CDR3aa: CASSVFGGNYGYTF

v_gene: TRBV6-4
j_gene: TRBJ2-2
CDR3aa: CASSAGGNTGELFF

v_gene: TRBV7-9
j_gene: TRBJ2-7
CDR3aa: CASSFQYEQYF

v_gene: TRBV5-4
j_gene: TRBJ2-1
CDR3aa: CASSLAGTSGSSEQFF

v_gene: TRBV7-6
j_gene: TRBJ2-3
CDR3aa: CASSLGGAITDTQYF

v_gene: TRBV28
j_gene: TRBJ2-1
CDR3aa: CASPPPRGPYNEQFF

v_gene: TRBV28
j_gene: TRBJ1-2
CDR3aa: CASSVSGTGANYGYTF

v_gene: TRBV30
j_gene: TRBJ1-2
CDR3aa: CAWSGEGRGHNYGYTF

v_gene: TRBV19
j_gene: TRBJ1-2
CDR3aa: CASTQGGYGYTF

v_gene: TRBV1
j_gene: TRBJ2-5
CDR3aa: CTSRWYPGLAGVETQYF

v_gene: TRBV18
j_gene: TRBJ2-7
CDR3aa: CASSPGLESEQYF

v_gene: TRBV7-2
j_gene: TRBJ2-1
CDR3aa: CASGSWVSEQFF

v_gene: TRBV29-1
j_gene: TRBJ2-1
CDR3aa: CSVQSWSSYNEQFF

v_gene: TRBV5-5
j_gene: TRBJ2-7
CDR3aa: CASSLGHFSSYEQYF

v_gene: TRBV11-2
j_gene: TRBJ1-2
CDR3aa: CASSLNRGSGYGYTF

v_gene: TRBV28
j_gene: TRBJ2-1
CDR3aa: CASSSIWAGGLSSYNEQFF